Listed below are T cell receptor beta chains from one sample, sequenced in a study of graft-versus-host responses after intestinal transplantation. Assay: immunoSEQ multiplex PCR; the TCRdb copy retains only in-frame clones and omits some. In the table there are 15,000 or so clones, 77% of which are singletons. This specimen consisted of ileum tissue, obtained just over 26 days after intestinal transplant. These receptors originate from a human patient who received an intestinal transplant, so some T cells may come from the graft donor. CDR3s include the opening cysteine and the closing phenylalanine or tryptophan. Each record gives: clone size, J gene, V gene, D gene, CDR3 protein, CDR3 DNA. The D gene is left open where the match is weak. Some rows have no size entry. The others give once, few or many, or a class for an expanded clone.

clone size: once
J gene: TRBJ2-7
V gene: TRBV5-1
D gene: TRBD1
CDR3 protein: CASSLVGTGEGSSYEQYF
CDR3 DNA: TGCGCCAGCAGCTTGGTCGGGACAGGGGAGGGGAGCTCCTACGAGCAGTACTTC

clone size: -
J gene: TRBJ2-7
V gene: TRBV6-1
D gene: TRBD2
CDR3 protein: CASSSPSGSSYEQYF
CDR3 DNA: TGTGCCAGCAGTTCACCAAGCGGGAGCTCCTACGAGCAGTACTTC

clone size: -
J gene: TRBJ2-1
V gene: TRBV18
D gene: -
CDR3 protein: CASSPGQINEQFF
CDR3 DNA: TGTGCCAGCTCACCCGGACAGATTAATGAGCAGTTCTTC

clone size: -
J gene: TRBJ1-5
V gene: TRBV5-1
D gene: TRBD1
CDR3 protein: CASSLEGAKGNQPQHF
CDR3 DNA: TGCGCCAGCAGCTTGGAGGGGGCTAAGGGCAATCAGCCCCAGCATTTT

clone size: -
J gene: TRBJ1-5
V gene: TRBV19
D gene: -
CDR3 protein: CASSITGSNQPQHF
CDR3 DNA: TGTGCCAGTAGTATCACGGGTAGCAATCAGCCCCAGCATTTT

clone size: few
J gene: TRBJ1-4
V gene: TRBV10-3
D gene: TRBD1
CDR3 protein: CAISEALTGLVEKLFF
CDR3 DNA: TGTGCCATCAGTGAGGCTTTGACAGGGCTTGTTGAAAAACTGTTTTTT

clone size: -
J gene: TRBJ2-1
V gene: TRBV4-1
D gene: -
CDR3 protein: CASSQDGWGEQFF
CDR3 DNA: TGCGCCAGCAGCCAAGATGGGTGGGGCGAGCAGTTCTTC

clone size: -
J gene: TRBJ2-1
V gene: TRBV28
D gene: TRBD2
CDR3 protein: CASALRGGPYNEQFF
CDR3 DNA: TGTGCCAGCGCATTACGGGGGGGCCCCTACAATGAGCAGTTCTTC

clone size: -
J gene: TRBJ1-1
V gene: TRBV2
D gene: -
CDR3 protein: CASTLGSGTEAFF
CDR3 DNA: TGTGCCAGCACTTTAGGGAGTGGGACTGAAGCTTTCTTT

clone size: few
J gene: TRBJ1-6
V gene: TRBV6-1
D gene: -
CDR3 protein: CASSVQENSPLHF
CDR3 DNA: TGTGCCAGCAGTGTACAGGAAAATTCACCCCTCCACTTT

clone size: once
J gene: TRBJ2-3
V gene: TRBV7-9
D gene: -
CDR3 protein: CASSSQGWGSTDTQYF
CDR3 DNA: TGTGCCAGCAGCTCCCAGGGGTGGGGGAGCACAGATACGCAGTATTTT

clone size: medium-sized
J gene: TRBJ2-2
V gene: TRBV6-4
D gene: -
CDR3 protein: CASSDSGRENTGELFF
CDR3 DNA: TGTGCCAGCAGTGACTCGGGCAGGGAAAACACCGGGGAGCTGTTTTTT

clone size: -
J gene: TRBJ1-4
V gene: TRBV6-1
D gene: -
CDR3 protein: CATCSANNEKLFF
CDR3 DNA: TGTGCCACCTGCTCCGCTAATAATGAAAAACTGTTTTTT

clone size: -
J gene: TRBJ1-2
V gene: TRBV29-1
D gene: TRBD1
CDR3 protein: CSVPLGQRYGYTF
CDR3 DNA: TGCAGCGTCCCATTGGGACAGCGCTATGGCTACACCTTC

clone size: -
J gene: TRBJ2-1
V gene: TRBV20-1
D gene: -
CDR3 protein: CSARDPPVEFF
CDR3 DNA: TGCAGTGCTAGAGATCCACCGGTCGAGTTCTTC

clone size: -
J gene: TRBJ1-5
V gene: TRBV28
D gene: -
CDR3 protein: CASSPPQGGYQPQHF
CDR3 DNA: TGTGCCAGCAGTCCCCCCCAGGGAGGGTATCAGCCCCAGCATTTT

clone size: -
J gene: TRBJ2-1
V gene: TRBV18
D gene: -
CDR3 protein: CASSPHAGLETSGYNEQFF
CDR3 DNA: TGTGCCAGCTCACCACATGCCGGTTTGGAAACCTCGGGCTACAATGAGCAGTTCTTC

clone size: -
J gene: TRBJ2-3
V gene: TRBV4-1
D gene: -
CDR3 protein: CASSHPGGGGPTDTQYF
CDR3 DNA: TGCGCCAGCAGCCACCCCGGGGGAGGGGGGCCCACAGATACGCAGTATTTT

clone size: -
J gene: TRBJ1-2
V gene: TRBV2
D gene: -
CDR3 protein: CASSDREGYGYTF
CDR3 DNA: TGTGCCAGCAGTGACAGGGAGGGCTATGGCTACACCTTC

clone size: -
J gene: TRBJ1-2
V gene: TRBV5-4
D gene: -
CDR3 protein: CASSSKATWGYTF
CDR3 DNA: TGTGCCAGCAGCTCCAAAGCGACCTGGGGCTACACCTTC

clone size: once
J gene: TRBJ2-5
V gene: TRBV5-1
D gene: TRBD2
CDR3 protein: CASSLARLAATQETQYF
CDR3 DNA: TGCGCCAGCAGCTTGGCCCGACTAGCGGCTACCCAAGAGACCCAGTACTTC

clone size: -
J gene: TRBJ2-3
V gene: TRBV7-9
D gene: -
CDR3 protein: CASSRRVATSTDTQYF
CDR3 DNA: TGTGCCAGCAGCAGACGGGTAGCGACTAGCACAGATACGCAGTATTTT

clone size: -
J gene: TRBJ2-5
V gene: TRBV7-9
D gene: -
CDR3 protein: CASSLDAGNQETQYF
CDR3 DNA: TGTGCCAGCAGCTTAGACGCAGGGAACCAAGAGACCCAGTACTTC

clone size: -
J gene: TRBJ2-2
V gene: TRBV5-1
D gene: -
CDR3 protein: CASSLATNTGELFF
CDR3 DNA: TGCGCCAGCAGCTTGGCTACGAACACCGGGGAGCTGTTTTTT

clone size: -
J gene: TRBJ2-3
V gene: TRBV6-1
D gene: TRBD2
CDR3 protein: CASRIAGASTDTQYF
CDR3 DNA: TGTGCCAGCAGGATAGCGGGGGCGAGCACAGATACGCAGTATTTT

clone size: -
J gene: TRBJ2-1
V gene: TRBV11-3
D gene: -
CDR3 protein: CASSRAYRDNEQFF
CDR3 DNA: TGTGCCAGCAGCCGAGCGTACAGGGACAATGAGCAGTTCTTC